The 20 T cell receptor beta chains below all came from one sample that was sequenced in a study of neurological immune-mediated disorders. TCRdb used MiXCR to reprocess the 5' RACE reads, holding one entry per CDR3 protein. The sample contains roughly 44,000 distinct CDR3 sequences, about 6% of which appear only once. Sequencing was done on a sample of CD4+ T cells from blood. Receptor source: a woman aged 40 to 50 in good health.

This clonotype showed up many times. This chain links TRBV5-1 with TRBJ2-5; perhaps TRBD2 as D (6 bases). CDR3 length equals 13 residues. Germline V lookup: CDR1 SGHRS, CDR2 YFSETQ. V was pared by 4 bases and J by 2 bases, with 9 bases between. CDR3 loop: CASSRDLQETQYF. CDR3 nucleotides: TGCGCCAGCAGCCGGGACTTACAAGAGACCCAGTACTTC.

This clonotype was seen repeatedly, ten times or more. This chain joins TRBV7-2 and TRBJ2-3; 9 bases align to TRBD2. CDR1 is SGHTA, CDR2 FQGNSA, per germline. After removal of 5 bases from V and 5 bases from J, the junction contained 8 bases not matched to a gene. The CDR3 runs 15 residues. CDR3 bases: TGTGCCAGCAGCCCCAGTAGCGGGAGAGTAGATACGCAGTATTTT. Protein product: CASSPSSGRVDTQYF.

This clonotype was observed many times. V usage is TRBV12-3 or TRBV12-4 and J usage is TRBJ2-7, with 7 bases aligning to TRBD1. This CDR3 is 15 amino acids long. V trimming: 9 bases; J trimming: 4 bases; junction bases outside the gene matches: 15. CDR3 sequence reads: CASEQGLATSYEQYF. In DNA form, the CDR3 reads TGTGCCAGTGAACAGGGGCTCGCTACGTCGTACGAGCAGTACTTC.

This clonotype has ten or more counts. The chain couples TRBV7-2 to TRBJ2-1; D possibly corresponds to TRBD2 (6 bases). Between the trimmed V and J ends, which lost 5 bases and 3 bases, there was a span of 11 bases. Germline V gene data show CDR1 as SGHTA and CDR2 as FQGNSA. The CDR3 sequence is 14 residues long. The CDR3 loop reads CASSRLAVYNEQFF. The CDR3 nucleotides are TGTGCCAGCAGCAGGTTAGCGGTCTACAATGAGCAGTTCTTC.

This clonotype came up a few times. CDR3 nucleotides: TGTGCCAGCAGTGAAGCGATTTACGAGCAGTACTTC. Protein: CASSEAIYEQYF. The genes are TRBV6-1 and TRBJ2-7; no clear D. Germline V gene data show CDR1 as MNHNS and CDR2 as SASEGT. CDR3 length equals 12 residues. V was clipped by 0 bases and J by 4 bases, with 4 bases between them.

This clonotype has a count of ten or more. This sequence joins TRBV28 and TRBJ2-3; either TRBD1 or TRBD2 may fit D (5 bases each). Trimming removed 4 bases at V and 1 base at J, with 18 bases between. CDR3 length equals 17 residues. Germline V gives CDR1 MDHEN, CDR2 SYDVKM. CDR3 sequence: CASSSRDLARGTDTQYF. The CDR3 DNA sequence: TGTGCCAGCAGTTCCCGGGACCTCGCACGGGGCACAGATACGCAGTATTTT.

This clonotype was counted many times. The chain recombines TRBV4-3 with TRBJ1-5; a weak D match, TRBD1 (5 bases). Germline V gives CDR1 LGHNA, CDR2 YSLEER. The CDR3 runs to 15 residues. V lost 0 bases to trimming and J lost 6 bases, with 12 bases between them. The CDR3, as DNA: TGCGCCAGCAGCCAAGATTTTTGGGGGATTCAGCCCCAGCATTTT. It codes for CASSQDFWGIQPQHF.

This clonotype was counted at least ten times. The J gene is TRBJ2-3, the V gene TRBV6-1, with TRBD1 as a possible D gene (7 bases). The germline V and J ends were trimmed by 8 bases and 2 bases, with 17 bases remaining between them. Germline-derived CDR1 and CDR2 are MNHNS and SASEGT. The CDR3 has 15 amino acids. This chain's CDR3 is CASRSRGAFTDTQYF. DNA for the CDR3: TGTGCCAGCCGGAGCAGGGGGGCCTTCACAGATACGCAGTATTTT.

The sample holds many counts of this clonotype. The V call is TRBV28, the J call TRBJ2-1, with D possibly TRBD2 on 5 matching bases. The V and J ends lost 1 base and 6 bases respectively, with 19 bases between them. Germline V CDR1 and CDR2: MDHEN, SYDVKM. This CDR3 has 17 amino acids. The CDR3 sequence: CASSLFSGIARGNEQFF. The DNA for the CDR3 is TGTGCCAGCAGTTTATTCTCCGGGATCGCTCGTGGCAATGAGCAGTTCTTC.

In its sample, this clonotype was seen many times. The genes are TRBV7-9 and TRBJ1-6; D is unclear. V was cut by 6 bases and J by 11 bases, with 14 bases left in between. Looked up from germline, CDR1 is SEHNR and CDR2 is FQNEAQ (reference sequence). The CDR3 contains 13 residues. The CDR3 sequence: CASSPGVEAPLHF. The CDR3 coding sequence is TGTGCCAGCAGTCCCGGGGTGGAGGCACCCCTCCACTTT.

This clonotype was observed a handful of times. The chain links TRBV7-2 to TRBJ1-6; the match to TRBD1 covers 7 bases. V lost 4 bases, J lost 0 bases, and 9 bases stayed unmatched. The germline CDR1 and CDR2 sequences are SGHTA and FQGNSA. The CDR3 is 18 amino acids. The CDR3 here is CASSSRQGGSSYNSPLHF. Written as DNA, the CDR3 is TGTGCCAGCAGCTCCCGACAGGGAGGGAGCTCCTATAATTCACCCCTCCACTTT.

This clonotype has at least ten counts. The chain has TRBV6-6 and TRBJ2-2; 9 bases fit TRBD2. The V segment lost 6 bases and the J segment 7 bases; nucleotides outside the gene matches: 12. CDR1 is MNHNY, CDR2 SVGAGI, per germline (reference sequence). CDR3 length: 16 amino acids. The CDR3 loop is CASRGVAGVDGGELFF. CDR3 bases: TGTGCCAGCAGGGGGGTAGCGGGAGTGGACGGCGGGGAGCTGTTTTTT.

This clonotype has ten or more counts. A much more abundant neighbour one base away suggests this may be a read error. CDR3 nucleotides: TGTGCCAGCAGTTTGCGACCCATGGGGGTGAGCAATCAGCCCCAGCATTTT. It translates to CASSLRPMGVSNQPQHF. This chain connects TRBV6-2 or TRBV6-3 to TRBJ1-5; possible D gene TRBD1, 5 bases. V shed 4 bases and J shed 1 base, with 17 bases lying between them. This CDR3 is built from 17 residues. Germline-derived CDR1 and CDR2 are MNHEY and SVGEGT.

This clonotype was seen repeatedly, ten times or more. This chain uses TRBV3-1 with TRBJ2-5; 7 bases line up with TRBD2. Looked up from germline, CDR1 is LGHDT and CDR2 is YNNKEL (reference sequence). With V trimmed by 1 base and J by 2 bases, 13 bases remained unmatched. The CDR3 length is 18 residues. CDR3 in DNA: TGTGCCAGCAGCCAAGCATGGGGGGGAAGAAGGGGACAAGAGACCCAGTACTTC. As protein: CASSQAWGGRRGQETQYF.

This clonotype appeared many times. The J gene is TRBJ2-6, the V gene TRBV5-1; D is undetermined. The CDR3 sequence is 14 residues long. V lost 2 bases, J lost 2 bases, and 5 bases lay in between. Germline CDR1 reads SGHRS; CDR2 reads YFSETQ. CDR3 sequence: CASSLTAGANVLTF. DNA of the CDR3: TGCGCCAGCAGCTTAACGGCTGGGGCCAACGTCCTGACTTTC.

This clonotype came up many times. The chain links TRBV5-6 to TRBJ2-2; no definite D call. Germline assignment: CDR1 SGHDT and CDR2 YYEEEE. Trimming shortened V by 0 bases and J by 8 bases, and 8 bases separated the two germline ends. The CDR3 runs to 13 residues. The CDR3 region is CASSLAWSGELFF. The CDR3 DNA follows: TGTGCCAGCAGCTTGGCCTGGTCTGGGGAGCTGTTTTTT.

This clonotype was detected many times. The chain recombines TRBV20-1 with TRBJ2-5, with 8 positions matching TRBD1. The CDR3 consists of 18 residues. Germline CDR1 is DFQATT and CDR2 is SNEGSKA (reference sequence). V trimming: 0 bases; J trimming: 1 base; junction bases outside the gene matches: 13. The CDR3 DNA reads TGCAGTGCTAGAGATCCATGGGCAGGGACAGGACCCCAAGAGACCCAGTACTTC. Translated: CSARDPWAGTGPQETQYF.

This clonotype was counted ten times or more. V is TRBV11-2 and J is TRBJ2-5, with D maybe TRBD2 (5 bases). In germline, CDR1 is SGHAT, CDR2 FQNNGV. The CDR3 is 16 amino acids. Trimming shortened V by 0 bases and J by 4 bases, and 15 bases separated the two germline ends. The CDR3 DNA reads as TGTGCCAGCAGCTTAGATGCCGCGGGCCCGATAGAGACCCAGTACTTC. Translating it yields CASSLDAAGPIETQYF.

In this sample, this clonotype turned up many times. The J gene is TRBJ2-7, the V gene TRBV18, with 8 bases lining up with TRBD1. Germline-derived CDR1 and CDR2 are KGHSH and LQKENI. Trimming at V came to 6 bases and at J to 4 bases, leaving 8 bases not matched to a gene. CDR3 length equals 14 residues. The CDR3 bases are TGTGCCAGCTCCACCGGGACAGGCCCTTACGAGCAGTACTTC. Translated: CASSTGTGPYEQYF.

This clonotype has at least ten counts. The V call is TRBV7-2, the J call TRBJ1-1, with a weak D call TRBD1 (5 bases). Trimming shortened V by 1 base and J by 1 base, and 7 bases separated the two germline ends. Germline values: CDR1 SGHTA, CDR2 FQGNSA. This CDR3 has 14 amino acids. The CDR3: CASSLVGGNTEAFF. For the CDR3, the DNA is TGTGCCAGCAGCTTAGTTGGGGGGAACACTGAAGCTTTCTTT.